This T cell receptor beta chain was identified in a study of immune characterization of retroperitoneal liposarcoma. TCRdb re-called the PCR reads with MiXCR, one entry per CDR3 protein. The data show around 10,000 distinct CDR3 sequences, 27% seen once. The ends were cut back, 9 bases at V and 0 bases at J, with 11 bases in the middle. This CDR3 is built from 14 residues. CDR1 is ENHRY and CDR2 is SYGVKD in the germline V gene. This chain uses TRBV10-3 with TRBJ2-2, with D maybe TRBD1 (6 bases). Input material: tumor tissue. The receptor was isolated from a female donor with retroperitoneal liposarcoma. The CDR3: CAITQGANTGELFF. CDR3 nucleotides: TGTGCCATAACACAGGGTGCGAACACCGGGGAGCTGTTTTTT.